This is a list of T cell receptor beta chains from one sample in a study of T-cell reconstitution after alpha-beta-depleted transplantation in children. TCRdb redid the calling of the PCR reads with MiXCR, one entry per CDR3 protein. The sample carries hundreds of thousands of distinct CDR3 sequences, more than 10% recorded once. The source was PBMCs, collected from the stem cell graft. The receptors were sampled from a human donor who donated a stem cell graft to a child with Fanconi anemia. Each CDR3 is given with its conserved first and last residue. The order of the fields is V gene, J gene, CDR3 protein.

>TRBV28|TRBJ2-1
CASSLTSSYNEQFF
>TRBV2|TRBJ2-5
CASLGRTGVETQYF
>TRBV12-3/TRBV12-4|TRBJ1-2
CASSSALRDNYGYTF
>TRBV6-5|TRBJ2-2
CASSRTYTGELFF
>TRBV5-5|TRBJ1-1
CASSFGWVTEAFF
>TRBV7-2|TRBJ2-7
CASSSEGGGEQYF
>TRBV5-1|TRBJ1-1
CASSNLAGGNTEAFF
>TRBV5-1|TRBJ1-4
CASSLGVRGEKLFF
>TRBV12-3/TRBV12-4|TRBJ2-1
CASTPRGGPTYNEQFF
>TRBV6-1|TRBJ1-5
CASSGDRGPNQPQHF
>TRBV5-1|TRBJ2-5
CASSLGTARETQYF
>TRBV20-1|TRBJ2-5
CSVEEGAKETQYF
>TRBV4-2|TRBJ2-3
CASSHRGAGASTDTQYF
>TRBV7-9|TRBJ2-7
CASSSPSLDEQYF
>TRBV5-6|TRBJ2-1
CASSRAGGGNEQFF
>TRBV28|TRBJ2-3
CASSLALVTDTQYF
>TRBV4-3|TRBJ2-3
CASSQDSGENTDTQYF
>TRBV12-3/TRBV12-4|TRBJ1-4
CASTPPGTGLEKLFF
>TRBV3-1|TRBJ2-5
CASRQGVGDQYF
>TRBV28|TRBJ2-1
CASGDFLRTEQFF
>TRBV7-3|TRBJ2-1
CASSASGGAVDEQFF